The 25 T cell receptor beta chains presented below share a single source sample, sequenced in a study of cytomegalovirus exposure and HLA in healthy donors. This PCR relied on a set of 60 Vbeta primers and 13 Jbeta primers. Sequencing used immunoSEQ multiplex PCR; TCRdb keeps in-frame clones, though not all of them. The sample lists about 140,000 clones; more than 60% were seen once. The sequenced sample consisted of PBMCs. Source of these receptors: a woman aged 60-75 years in good health and CMV-seronegative.

V gene TRBV11-1 combines with J gene TRBJ2-7; 9 nucleotides line up with TRBD1. Looked up from germline, CDR1 is SGHAT and CDR2 is FQDESV (reference sequence). The CDR3 extends over 15 amino acids. V lost 5 bases, J lost 2 bases, and 7 bases stayed unmatched. CDR3 sequence (DNA): TGTGCCAGCAGCCACGGACAGGGGAAGACCTACGAGCAGTACTTC. Translating gives CASSHGQGKTYEQYF. The entire variable domain, with the rest obtained from reference TRBV11-1 and TRBJ2-7, is as follows: EAEVAQSPRYKITEKSQAVAFWCDPISGHATLYWYRQILGQGPELLVQFQDESVVDDSQLPKDRFSAERLKGVDSTLKIQPAELGDSAMYLCASSHGQGKTYEQYFGPGTRLTVT.

The V call is TRBV11-2, the J call TRBJ1-6; 9 bases are a match to TRBD1. Germline V CDR1 and CDR2: SGHAT, FQNNGV. V shed 0 bases, J shed 6 bases, and the junction held 6 bases outside the gene matches. The CDR3 is made up of 17 amino acids. The CDR3: CASSLELGTGSNSPLHF. Here the CDR3 DNA reads TGTGCCAGCAGCTTAGAATTGGGGACAGGGAGTAATTCACCCCTCCACTTT.

V and J are TRBV5-1 and TRBJ1-1, with 7 bases identical to TRBD1. The germline V gene has CDR1 SGHRS and CDR2 YFSETQ. Trimming removed 0 bases from V and 1 base from J; junction bases left unmatched: 6. This CDR3 region has 16 residues. CDR3 loop: CASSLAPGQRNTEAFF. The CDR3 DNA reads as TGCGCCAGCAGCTTGGCCCCGGGACAGCGGAACACTGAAGCTTTCTTT.

This clone came up a few times. The J gene is TRBJ1-5, the V gene TRBV18; the D gene is possibly TRBD1 (6 bases). The CDR3 covers 18 residues. Germline values: CDR1 KGHSH, CDR2 LQKENI. V gave up 3 bases and J gave up 0 bases, with 18 bases separating them. CDR3 in DNA: TGTGCCAGCTCACCGACCTCCCGAGCAGGGGATAGCAATCAGCCCCAGCATTTT. Its translation is CASSPTSRAGDSNQPQHF. The full variable domain, with the rest looked up from reference TRBV18 and TRBJ1-5, is NAGVMQNPRHLVRRRGQEARLRCSPMKGHSHVYWYRQLPEEGLKFMVYLQKENIIDESGMPKERFSAEFPKEGPSILRIQQVVRGDSAAYFCASSPTSRAGDSNQPQHFGDGTRLSIL.

This clone has a single count. The chain is built from TRBV2 and TRBJ2-5; 10 positions agree with TRBD2. The J call is in doubt because the DNA end fits TRBJ2-7 better. Germline lookup yields CDR1 SNHLY and CDR2 FYNNEI. The CDR3 spans 17 residues. Here the CDR3 reads CASSDLGPGTSVDEQYF. In nucleotides, the CDR3 is TGTGCCAGCAGCGATCTGGGACCCGGGACTAGCGTCGACGAGCAGTACTTC.

The CDR3 nucleotides are TGTGCCAGCAGTGCCCCGTTTATTCTGTACTTC. Translated, it gives CASSAPFILYF. The chain is built from TRBV6-1 and TRBJ2-5; D not certain. Per the germline V gene, CDR1 is MNHNS and CDR2 is SASEGT. There are 11 residues in the CDR3. The germline V and J ends were trimmed by 4 bases and 13 bases, with 13 bases remaining between them.

The CDR3 loop is CASSSGQLYEQYF. The CDR3, as DNA: TGCGCCAGCAGCTCAGGACAGCTCTACGAGCAGTACTTC. The V and J genes are TRBV5-1 and TRBJ2-7; D perhaps matches TRBD1 (6 bases). Germline CDR1 is SGHRS and CDR2 is YFSETQ. V was trimmed by 3 bases and J by 3 bases, leaving 10 bases between them. This CDR3 is 13 amino acids long.

The chain is built from TRBV5-1 and TRBJ2-7; TRBD1 matches at 7 bases. Per the germline V gene, CDR1 is SGHRS and CDR2 is YFSETQ. There are 16 residues in the CDR3. V was clipped by 4 bases and J by 6 bases; unmatched bases: 16. The CDR3 spells CASSMGMDRFDVEQYF. CDR3 nucleotide sequence: TGCGCCAGCAGCATGGGAATGGACAGGTTCGATGTCGAGCAGTACTTC.

The chain uses TRBV27 and TRBJ2-3; D is undetermined. V gave up 2 bases and J gave up 6 bases, with 12 bases separating them. The CDR3 sequence is 14 residues long. The germline gives CDR1 MNHEY, CDR2 SMNVEV (reference sequence). The DNA of the CDR3 is TGTGCCAGCAGTTTAGCACTACCTAGGGATACGCAGTATTTT. This encodes CASSLALPRDTQYF.

This chain connects TRBV28 to TRBJ2-1, with a weak D call TRBD1 (5 bases). The V end was cut by 3 bases, the J end by 9 bases, with 9 bases between. CDR3 length: 12 amino acids. The germline gives CDR1 MDHEN, CDR2 SYDVKM. The chain's CDR3 is CASSLTEPEQFF. CDR3 sequence (DNA): TGTGCCAGCAGTTTGACAGAGCCTGAGCAGTTCTTC.

The chain recombines TRBV2 with TRBJ2-2; TRBD1 matches at 9 bases. This CDR3 has 15 residues. Germline V gives CDR1 SNHLY, CDR2 FYNNEI. V shed 6 bases and J 0 bases; nucleotides not matched to a gene: 2. The CDR3 DNA reads TGTGCCAGCAGGGGACAGGGTACGAACACCGGGGAGCTGTTTTTT. It encodes CASRGQGTNTGELFF.

The chain uses TRBV19 and TRBJ1-1; 7 bases map to TRBD1. Germline CDR1 LNHDA, CDR2 SQIVND (reference sequence). CDR3 length equals 13 residues. J gave up 7 bases and V 5 bases, and 7 bases lay outside the gene matches. The CDR3 DNA is TGTGCCAGTAGTCGCGGACAGGCTCTTGAAGCTTTCTTT. Amino acids: CASSRGQALEAFF.

The chain links TRBV5-1 to TRBJ1-4; 9 nucleotides line up with TRBD1. The ends lost 5 bases at V and 7 bases at J; junction bases unmatched: 9. Germline V gene sequence: CDR1 SGHRS, CDR2 YFSETQ. The length of the CDR3 is 15 residues. The CDR3 DNA reads as TGCGCCAGCAGTTGGACAGGGGAGTGGAGTGAAAAACTGTTTTTT. Translated, it gives CASSWTGEWSEKLFF.

Of note for this clone: An end of the junction does not agree with germline; a read error may underlie this. The J gene is TRBJ1-2, the V gene TRBV7-9, with D uncertain. The CDR3 runs to 17 residues. CDR1 SEHNR and CDR2 FQNEAQ come from the germline V gene (reference sequence). CDR3 region: CSSSLDVSITHNYGYTF. Here the CDR3 DNA reads TGTTCCAGCAGCTTAGACGTGTCCATCACTCATAACTATGGCTACACCTTC.

This clone was seen more than once but under ten times. The V call is TRBV5-6, the J call TRBJ1-1, with a tentative D call TRBD1 (6 bases). V lost 4 bases and J 5 bases, leaving 21 bases between the germline ends. The CDR3 is made up of 16 amino acids. Germline CDR1 SGHDT, CDR2 YYEEEE. Here the CDR3 reads CASSLGGGAPGTEAFF. The CDR3 region has the DNA TGTGCCAGCAGCCTGGGTGGGGGGGCGCCGGGAACTGAAGCTTTCTTT.

The chain carries TRBV7-2 and TRBJ1-5; tentative D call: TRBD1 (6 bases). Trimming pared 3 bases from V and 2 bases from J, leaving 14 bases between. From germline, CDR1 is SGHTA and CDR2 FQGNSA. This CDR3 is built from 16 residues. As DNA, the CDR3 is TGTGCCAGCAGCTTCCCCACAGGGATAGGCAATCAGCCCCAGCATTTT. This encodes CASSFPTGIGNQPQHF.

This clone was recorded only once. This chain joins TRBV19 and TRBJ2-2, with TRBD1 matching 7 bases. The CDR3 spans 15 residues. Germline assignment: CDR1 LNHDA and CDR2 SQIVND (reference sequence). Trimming at V came to 6 bases and at J to 1 base, leaving 5 bases not matched to a gene. DNA for the CDR3: TGTGCCAGTAGACCAGACAGGGTGAACACCGGGGAGCTGTTTTTT. Its protein is CASRPDRVNTGELFF.

J is TRBJ2-3 and V is TRBV10-3; D might be TRBD2 (5 bases). Germline CDR1 reads ENHRY; CDR2 reads SYGVKD. This CDR3 has 15 residues. V lost 3 bases, J lost 2 bases, and 12 bases lay in between. The CDR3 DNA reads TGTGCCATCAGTGAAAGGAGCGGATTCACAGATACGCAGTATTTT. Its protein is CAISERSGFTDTQYF.

The chain carries TRBV12-5 and TRBJ1-5; 7 nucleotides align to TRBD1. V gave up 5 bases and J gave up 4 bases; unmatched junction bases: 14. The CDR3 runs to 17 residues. In germline, CDR1 is LGHNT, CDR2 FRNRAP. CDR3 coding DNA: TGTGCTAGTGGTCTCTTTTTAGACAGGGCCCCTAATCAGCCCCAGCATTTT. It translates to CASGLFLDRAPNQPQHF.

A word on this clone: An end of the junction differs from the germline gene, which may be a read error. This rearrangement joins TRBV7-7 to TRBJ2-2, with 13 bases that match TRBD2. Germline CDR1 reads SSHAT; CDR2 reads FNYEAQ (reference sequence). The CDR3 totals 16 residues. The CDR3 DNA sequence: TGTGCTAGCAGCCCCTGGACTAGCGGGGGCCCCGGGGAGCTGTTTTTT. Translated: CASSPWTSGGPGELFF.

This sequence joins TRBV5-1 and TRBJ1-2; D ambiguous. Trimming pared 3 bases from V and 2 bases from J, leaving 5 bases between. CDR1 and CDR2 (germline): SGHRS, YFSETQ. CDR3 size: 12 residues. CDR3 coding DNA: TGCGCCAGCAGCTCTACGAACTATGGCTACACCTTC. Translated, it gives CASSSTNYGYTF.

The gene calls are TRBV19 and TRBJ2-5; TRBD2 agrees at 10 bases. The CDR3 runs 15 residues. The V segment lost 11 bases and the J segment 7 bases; nucleotides outside the gene matches: 16. Per germline, CDR1 LNHDA and CDR2 SQIVND (reference sequence). CDR3 loop: CASKGTSGALGTQYF. The CDR3 bases are TGTGCCTCGAAGGGAACTAGCGGGGCCCTTGGGACCCAGTACTTC.

This clone has more than one count but fewer than ten. The chain combines TRBV7-2 with TRBJ2-3, with 7 nucleotides matching TRBD2. CDR1 is SGHTA and CDR2 is FQGNSA in the germline V gene. The CDR3 runs to 14 residues. V was clipped by 5 bases and J by 1 base; unmatched bases: 3. The CDR3 DNA follows: TGTGCCAGCAGCGGGGAGGGCCGCACAGATACGCAGTATTTT. Translation: CASSGEGRTDTQYF.

The J gene is TRBJ1-2, the V gene TRBV7-3; 8 bases agree with TRBD1. The trim removed 5 bases at V and 8 bases at J, leaving 7 bases unmatched. Germline V gene lookup returns CDR1 SGHTA and CDR2 FQGTGA. The CDR3 has 13 amino acids. CDR3 protein: CASSPDRAGGYTF. The CDR3, as DNA: TGTGCCAGCAGCCCGGACAGGGCGGGCGGCTACACCTTC.

The V gene is TRBV19, the J gene TRBJ2-7; TRBD1 matches 9 bases. The germline V gene encodes CDR1 LNHDA and CDR2 SQIVND (reference sequence). The CDR3 loop spans 14 amino acids. With V trimmed by 4 bases and J by 5 bases, 6 bases remained unmatched. The CDR3, as DNA: TGTGCCAGTAGTACTACAGGGGGCCGGAACGAGCAGTACTTC. The encoded protein is CASSTTGGRNEQYF.